The 18 T cell receptor beta chains below come from one sample, sequenced in a study of blood T cell repertoires in COVID-19. Profiled with immunoSEQ multiplex PCR; TCRdb holds only in-frame clones, not every one. The profile shows about 410,000 clones, roughly 90% of them singletons. The specimen sequenced was peripheral blood. These receptors were taken from a woman between 40 and 55 years old with COVID-19, enrolled during active disease.

V is TRBV30 and J is TRBJ1-1, with D possibly being TRBD1 (5 bases). The germline V gene encodes CDR1 GTSNPN and CDR2 SVGIG (reference sequence). The V end was cut by 5 bases, the J end by 1 base, with 14 bases between. The CDR3 has 14 amino acids. CDR3 nucleotides: TGTGCCTGGGGCCGTCGGGGGGGGAACACTGAAGCTTTCTTT. Its translation: CAWGRRGGNTEAFF.

CDR3 sequence: CASRQFNEKLFF. CDR3 DNA: TGCGCCAGCAGACAGTTTAATGAAAAACTGTTTTTT. V usage is TRBV5-1 and J usage is TRBJ1-4; D gene unclear. V lost 5 bases to trimming and J lost 4 bases, with 6 bases between them. This CDR3 region has 12 residues. The germline CDR1 and CDR2 sequences are SGHRS and YFSETQ.

The chain links TRBV11-2 to TRBJ1-2, with D possibly being TRBD1 (5 bases). The CDR3 has 14 amino acids. Germline V gene lookup returns CDR1 SGHAT and CDR2 FQNNGV. V shed 0 bases and J shed 5 bases, with 10 bases lying between them. CDR3 loop: CASSLDLGTYGYTF. The CDR3 coding sequence is TGTGCCAGCAGCTTAGATCTTGGGACTTATGGCTACACCTTC.

V usage is TRBV18 and J usage is TRBJ1-3, with D hard to call. The CDR3 spans 15 residues. V lost 3 bases to trimming and J lost 1 base, with 10 bases between them. Per germline, CDR1 KGHSH and CDR2 LQKENI. CDR3 sequence reads: CASSPFTPSGNTIYF. Written as DNA, the CDR3 is TGTGCCAGCTCACCCTTCACACCGTCTGGAAACACCATATATTTT.

J is TRBJ2-5 and V is TRBV20-1; D call uncertain. Germline loops: CDR1 DFQATT, CDR2 SNEGSKA (reference sequence). The V and J ends lost 3 bases and 5 bases respectively, with 13 bases between them. The CDR3 extends over 13 amino acids. The CDR3 here is CSASEPLQETQYF. The CDR3, as DNA: TGCAGTGCTAGTGAGCCTCTTCAGGAGACCCAGTACTTC.

V gene TRBV6-6 combines with J gene TRBJ1-4; D gene ambiguous. Trimming removed 7 bases from V and 8 bases from J, with 14 bases in between. Germline V gene data show CDR1 as MNHNY and CDR2 as SVGAGI (reference sequence). This CDR3 contains 13 residues. The CDR3 DNA follows: TGTGCCAGCACTACGCCGCCGGGGGAAAAACTGTTTTTT. It specifies CASTTPPGEKLFF.

The V gene is TRBV7-8, the J gene TRBJ1-5, with TRBD1 as a possible D gene (5 bases). Deletions cut 0 bases from V and 9 bases from J, with 18 bases between. Germline values: CDR1 SGHVS, CDR2 FQNEAQ. The CDR3 is 16 amino acids. The CDR3 loop reads CASSLATDSPPRPQHF. The CDR3 DNA is TGTGCCAGCAGCTTAGCGACAGACAGCCCCCCTCGGCCCCAGCATTTT.

V is TRBV4-3 and J is TRBJ2-7, with D perhaps matching TRBD1 (6 bases). Per the germline V gene, CDR1 is LGHNA and CDR2 is YSLEER. The CDR3 has 14 amino acids. V shed 1 base and J shed 2 bases, with 9 bases lying between them. CDR3 DNA sequence: TGCGCCAGCAGCCAAGGTACAGGGACCTACGAGCAGTACTTC. Its protein is CASSQGTGTYEQYF.

This chain links TRBV19 with TRBJ1-5; the D gene is possibly TRBD1 (6 bases). CDR3 length equals 14 residues. The germline V gene has CDR1 LNHDA and CDR2 SQIVND (reference sequence). Trimming removed 1 base from V and 4 bases from J, with 8 bases in between. CDR3 region: CASSIVTGNQPQHF. The CDR3 DNA reads as TGTGCCAGTAGTATAGTGACAGGTAATCAGCCCCAGCATTTT.

The chain uses TRBV11-2 and TRBJ2-5; D not resolved. The CDR3 is 11 residues long. The V gene lost 3 bases and the J gene lost 4 bases, with 3 bases spanning the gap. Germline assignment: CDR1 SGHAT and CDR2 FQNNGV. The CDR3 DNA reads TGTGCCAGCAGCTTTAGAGAGACCCAGTACTTC. It is translated as CASSFRETQYF.

The chain combines TRBV11-1 with TRBJ2-1; 9 nucleotides agree with TRBD2. V shed 4 bases, J shed 3 bases, and the junction held 7 bases outside the gene matches. The CDR3 length is 16 residues. Germline lookup yields CDR1 SGHAT and CDR2 FQDESV (reference sequence). This CDR3 is CASSWIAGAGYNEQFF. The CDR3 region has the DNA TGTGCCAGCAGCTGGATAGCGGGGGCGGGCTACAATGAGCAGTTCTTC. The full variable domain, with the rest looked up from reference TRBV11-1 and TRBJ2-1, is EAEVAQSPRYKITEKSQAVAFWCDPISGHATLYWYRQILGQGPELLVQFQDESVVDDSQLPKDRFSAERLKGVDSTLKIQPAELGDSAMYLCASSWIAGAGYNEQFFGPGTRLTVL.

CDR3 in amino acids: CASSLTQLEVVGVDTEAFF. CDR3 sequence (DNA): TGTGCCAGCTCACTCACGCAACTGGAGGTTGTTGGTGTAGACACTGAAGCTTTCTTT. The chain carries TRBV18 and TRBJ1-1; D gene ambiguous. CDR3 size: 19 residues. Deletions cut 4 bases from V and 3 bases from J, with 27 bases between. Germline CDR1 reads KGHSH; CDR2 reads LQKENI. The full variable domain, its missing parts supplied by reference TRBV18 and TRBJ1-1, is NAGVMQNPRHLVRRRGQEARLRCSPMKGHSHVYWYRQLPEEGLKFMVYLQKENIIDESGMPKERFSAEFPKEGPSILRIQQVVRGDSAAYFCASSLTQLEVVGVDTEAFFGQGTRLTVV.

The chain joins TRBV30 to TRBJ1-6; D not certain. This CDR3 comprises 16 residues. V shed 0 bases and J shed 8 bases, with 17 bases lying between them. Per germline, CDR1 GTSNPN and CDR2 SVGIG (reference sequence). CDR3 sequence reads: CAWSVPSLGTYSPLHF. Written as DNA, the CDR3 is TGTGCCTGGAGTGTACCGTCTCTAGGAACCTATTCACCCCTCCACTTT.

Turning to this clone: A much larger clone lies one base from this, so it may be a read error. The chain joins TRBV7-9 to TRBJ2-3; 10 nucleotides line up with TRBD1. Germline V gene sequence: CDR1 SEHNR, CDR2 FQNEAQ (reference sequence). With 6 bases clipped from V and 2 bases from J, the junction kept 5 bases outside the gene matches. This CDR3 is 15 amino acids long. CDR3 region: CASSSGTGATDTQYF. The CDR3 DNA sequence: TGTGCCAGCAGTTCCGGGACAGGGGCCACAGATACGCAGTATTTT.

CDR3 bases: TGCAGCGTGAGAAGGACAGGGCCCTCCGATTGGGCTTTCTTT. Translation: CSVRRTGPSDWAFF. This chain connects TRBV29-1 to TRBJ1-1; 8 bases match TRBD1. V was clipped by 6 bases and J by 11 bases; unmatched bases: 17. There are 14 residues in the CDR3. Germline V CDR1 and CDR2: SQVTM, ANQGSEA.

J is TRBJ2-3 and V is TRBV7-3; D not resolved. CDR1 and CDR2 from the germline V gene are SGHTA and FQGTGA. The V gene lost 5 bases and the J gene lost 5 bases, with 14 bases spanning the gap. This CDR3 contains 14 residues. The CDR3 DNA sequence: TGTGCCAGCAGCCTCTCCTTCGGCGGAGATACGCAGTATTTT. Protein sequence: CASSLSFGGDTQYF.

The chain employs TRBV27 and TRBJ2-3, with D possibly matching TRBD2 (5 bases). Germline assignment: CDR1 MNHEY and CDR2 SMNVEV (reference sequence). This CDR3 is 15 amino acids long. V was trimmed by 2 bases and J by 4 bases, leaving 13 bases between them. The CDR3 sequence is CASSLVIDSADTQYF. The CDR3 DNA reads TGTGCCAGCAGTTTAGTGATAGATAGCGCAGATACGCAGTATTTT.

The chain recombines TRBV28 with TRBJ2-2, with D possibly matching TRBD2 (6 bases). Trimming removed 8 bases at V and 1 base at J, with 14 bases between. CDR1 is MDHEN, CDR2 SYDVKM, per germline. This CDR3 has 15 amino acids. Here the CDR3 reads CASEIGGVNTGELFF. In nucleotides, the CDR3 is TGTGCCAGCGAGATCGGGGGAGTGAACACCGGGGAGCTGTTTTTT. Full variable domain (missing parts from reference TRBV28 and TRBJ2-2): DVKVTQSSRYLVKRTGEKVFLECVQDMDHENMFWYRQDPGLGLRLIYFSYDVKMKEKGDIPEGYSVSREKKERFSLILESASTNQTSMYLCASEIGGVNTGELFFGEGSRLTVL.